What follows is one T cell receptor beta chain and its context. Its antigen is not known. The data derive from a study of T cell responses to AZD1222 COVID-19 vaccine. Study conclusions and caveats: The repertoires were collected only after the peak T cell response. Per reports, nearly half of all spike-specific TCRs target regions that are unmutated in variants. Clonal diversity was possibly underestimated; the donors were predominantly white British and more often female.

Method: immunoSEQ multiplex PCR; TCRdb's copy keeps in-frame clones and lacks some. The table lists about 150,000 clones, roughly nine tenths of them singletons. This sequence was found in an adult who received the AZD1222 COVID-19 vaccine. Specimen: peripheral blood, collected 28 days after the second AZD1222 dose.

In nucleotides, the CDR3 is TGTGCCAGTAGGACCGGGAGACAGGGAGCTGGAAACACCATATATTTT. This encodes CASRTGRQGAGNTIYF. The rearrangement uses TRBV19 and TRBJ1-3; 7 nucleotides agree with TRBD1. Germline CDR1 reads LNHDA; CDR2 reads SQIVND (reference sequence). Unmatched junction bases numbered 10, after V lost 6 bases and J lost 2 bases. This CDR3 contains 16 residues.